This entry features one TCR beta chain sequence. The repertoire was sequenced with immunoSEQ multiplex PCR; TCRdb's copy has only in-frame clones and lacks some. The table shows under 100,000 clones, with 85% to 90% occurring only once. The sample originates from a study of identifying expanded T cells in peripheral blood. Trimming removed 7 bases at V and 8 bases at J, with 14 bases between. The V gene's germline CDR1 is LNHDA and CDR2 SQIVND (reference sequence). The CDR3 length is 13 residues. This sequence was found in a person aged 18 to 75 in good health. Sequenced input: blood. The rearrangement joins TRBV19 to TRBJ1-4, with D hard to call. CDR3: CASKASYSEKLFF. CDR3 nucleotide sequence: TGTGCCAGTAAGGCATCTTATTCAGAAAAACTGTTTTTT. The variable domain in full, completed from reference TRBV19 and TRBJ1-4, reads DGGITQSPKYLFRKEGQNVTLSCEQNLNHDAMYWYRQDPGQGLRLIYYSQIVNDFQKGDIAEGYSVSREKKESFPLTVTSAQKNPTAFYLCASKASYSEKLFFGSGTQLSVL.